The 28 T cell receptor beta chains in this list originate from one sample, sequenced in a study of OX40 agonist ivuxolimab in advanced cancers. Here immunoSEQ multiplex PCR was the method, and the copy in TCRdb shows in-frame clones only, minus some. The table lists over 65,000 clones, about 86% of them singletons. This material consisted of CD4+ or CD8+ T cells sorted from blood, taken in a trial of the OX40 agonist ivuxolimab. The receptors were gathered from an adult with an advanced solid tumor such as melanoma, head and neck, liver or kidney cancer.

DNA for the CDR3: TGTGCCACCAGCAGAGAAGACTACGGGGAGCTGTTTTTT. This gives the protein CATSREDYGELFF. This chain links TRBV15 with TRBJ2-2; perhaps TRBD2 as D (5 bases). With 0 bases removed from V and 7 bases from J, the gap between germline ends came to 6 bases. This CDR3 spans 13 amino acids. Germline-derived CDR1 and CDR2 are LNHNV and YYDKDF (reference sequence).

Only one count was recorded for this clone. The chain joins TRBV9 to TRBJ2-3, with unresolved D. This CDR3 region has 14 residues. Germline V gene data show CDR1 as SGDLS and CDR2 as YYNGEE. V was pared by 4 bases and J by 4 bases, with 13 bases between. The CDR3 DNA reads TGTGCCAGCAGCCCCGCGGCGGCAGCAGATACGCAGTATTTT. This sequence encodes CASSPAAAADTQYF.

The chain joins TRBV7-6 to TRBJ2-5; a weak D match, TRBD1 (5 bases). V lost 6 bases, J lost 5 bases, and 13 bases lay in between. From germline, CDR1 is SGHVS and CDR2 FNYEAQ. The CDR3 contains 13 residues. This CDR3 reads CASSLSPGETQYF. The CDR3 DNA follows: TGTGCCAGCAGTCTATCGCCAGGGGAGACCCAGTACTTC.

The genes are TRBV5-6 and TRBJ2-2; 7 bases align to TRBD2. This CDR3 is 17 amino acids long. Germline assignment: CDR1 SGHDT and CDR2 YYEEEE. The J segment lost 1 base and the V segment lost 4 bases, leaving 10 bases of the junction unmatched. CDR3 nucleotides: TGTGCCAGCAGCCGAACTCGGGGACTACTGAACACCGGGGAGCTGTTTTTT. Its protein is CASSRTRGLLNTGELFF.

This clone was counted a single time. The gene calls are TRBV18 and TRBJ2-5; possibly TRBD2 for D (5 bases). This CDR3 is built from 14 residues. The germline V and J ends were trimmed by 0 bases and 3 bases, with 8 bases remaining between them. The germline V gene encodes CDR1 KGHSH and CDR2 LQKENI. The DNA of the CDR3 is TGTGCCAGCTCACCACCGACCGGGGAAGAGACCCAGTACTTC. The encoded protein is CASSPPTGEETQYF.

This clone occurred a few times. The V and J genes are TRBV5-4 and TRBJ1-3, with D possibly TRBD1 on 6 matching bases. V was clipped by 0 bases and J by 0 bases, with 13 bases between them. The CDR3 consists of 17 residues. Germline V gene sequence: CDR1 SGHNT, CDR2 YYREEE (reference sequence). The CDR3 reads CASSLVGTRGSGNTIYF. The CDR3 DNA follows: TGTGCCAGCAGCTTGGTCGGGACACGGGGCTCTGGAAACACCATATATTTT.

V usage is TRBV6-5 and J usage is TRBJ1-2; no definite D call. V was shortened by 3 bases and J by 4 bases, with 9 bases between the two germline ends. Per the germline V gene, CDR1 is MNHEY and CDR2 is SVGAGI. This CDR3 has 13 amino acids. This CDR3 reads CASSYLQSYGYTF. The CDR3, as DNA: TGTGCCAGCAGTTATCTACAGAGCTATGGCTACACCTTC.

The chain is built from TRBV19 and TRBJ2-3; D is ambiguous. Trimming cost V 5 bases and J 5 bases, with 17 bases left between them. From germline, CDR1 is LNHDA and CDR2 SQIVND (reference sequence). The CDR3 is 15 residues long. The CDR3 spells CASSSLSISEDTQYF. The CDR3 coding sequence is TGTGCCAGTAGTTCCCTGAGTATTTCGGAAGATACGCAGTATTTT. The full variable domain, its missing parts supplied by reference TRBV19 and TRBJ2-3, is DGGITQSPKYLFRKEGQNVTLSCEQNLNHDAMYWYRQDPGQGLRLIYYSQIVNDFQKGDIAEGYSVSREKKESFPLTVTSAQKNPTAFYLCASSSLSISEDTQYFGPGTRLTVL.

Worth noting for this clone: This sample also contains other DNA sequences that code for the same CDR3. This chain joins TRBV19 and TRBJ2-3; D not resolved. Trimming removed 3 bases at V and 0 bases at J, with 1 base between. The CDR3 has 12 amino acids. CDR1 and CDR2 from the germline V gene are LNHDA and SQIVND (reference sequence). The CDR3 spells CASSISTDTQYF. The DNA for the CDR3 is TGTGCCAGTAGTATCAGCACAGATACGCAGTATTTT. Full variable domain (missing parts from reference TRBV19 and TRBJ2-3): DGGITQSPKYLFRKEGQNVTLSCEQNLNHDAMYWYRQDPGQGLRLIYYSQIVNDFQKGDIAEGYSVSREKKESFPLTVTSAQKNPTAFYLCASSISTDTQYFGPGTRLTVL.

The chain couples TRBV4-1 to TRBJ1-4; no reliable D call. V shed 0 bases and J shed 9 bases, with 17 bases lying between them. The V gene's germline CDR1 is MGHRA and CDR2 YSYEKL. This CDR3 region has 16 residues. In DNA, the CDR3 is TGCGCCAGCAGCCAAGAGGATGGACGCCAAATGAAAAAACTGTTTTTT. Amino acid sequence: CASSQEDGRQMKKLFF.

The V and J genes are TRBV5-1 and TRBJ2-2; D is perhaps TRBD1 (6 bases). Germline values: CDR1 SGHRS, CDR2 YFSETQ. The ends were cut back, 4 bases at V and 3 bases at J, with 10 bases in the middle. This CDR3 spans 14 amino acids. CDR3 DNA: TGCGCCAGCAGCCTTGGACAGTACACCGGGGAGCTGTTTTTT. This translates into CASSLGQYTGELFF.

The CDR3 nucleotides read TGTGCCAGTAGTGGCGGGGGATCAAACCCCAATCAGCCCCAGCATTTT. Translating gives CASSGGGSNPNQPQHF. The chain employs TRBV19 and TRBJ1-5; a possible D gene is TRBD1 (5 bases). This CDR3 spans 16 amino acids. CDR1 is LNHDA, CDR2 SQIVND, per germline (reference sequence). V was shortened by 5 bases and J by 3 bases, with 17 bases between the two germline ends. The full variable domain, its missing parts supplied by reference TRBV19 and TRBJ1-5, is DGGITQSPKYLFRKEGQNVTLSCEQNLNHDAMYWYRQDPGQGLRLIYYSQIVNDFQKGDIAEGYSVSREKKESFPLTVTSAQKNPTAFYLCASSGGGSNPNQPQHFGDGTRLSIL.

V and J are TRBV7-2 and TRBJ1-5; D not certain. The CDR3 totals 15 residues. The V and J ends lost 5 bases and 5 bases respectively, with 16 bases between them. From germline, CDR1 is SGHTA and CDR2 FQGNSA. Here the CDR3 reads CASSISYGIDQPQHF. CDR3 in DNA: TGTGCCAGCAGCATTAGTTACGGAATTGATCAGCCCCAGCATTTT.

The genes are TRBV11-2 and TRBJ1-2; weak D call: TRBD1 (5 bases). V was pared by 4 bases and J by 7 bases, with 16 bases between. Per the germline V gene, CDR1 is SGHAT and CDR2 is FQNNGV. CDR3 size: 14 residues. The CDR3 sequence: CASSSTGLIGGYTF. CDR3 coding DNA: TGTGCCAGCAGCTCGACGGGACTAATAGGTGGCTACACCTTC.

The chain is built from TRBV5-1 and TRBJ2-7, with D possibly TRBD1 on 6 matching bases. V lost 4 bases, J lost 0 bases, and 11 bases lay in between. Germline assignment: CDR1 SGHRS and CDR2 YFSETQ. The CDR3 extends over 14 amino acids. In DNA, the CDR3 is TGCGCCAGCAGCCTATTACAGGGCTCCTACGAGCAGTACTTC. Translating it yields CASSLLQGSYEQYF.

The CDR3 loop reads CASSLGSRGETQYF. For the CDR3, the DNA is TGTGCCAGCAGCCTGGGATCCCGGGGGGAGACCCAGTACTTC. This rearrangement joins TRBV5-5 to TRBJ2-5, with a tentative D call TRBD2 (6 bases). CDR1 is SGHKS, CDR2 YYEKEE, per germline (reference sequence). V shed 4 bases and J shed 5 bases, with 15 bases lying between them. The CDR3 is 14 amino acids.

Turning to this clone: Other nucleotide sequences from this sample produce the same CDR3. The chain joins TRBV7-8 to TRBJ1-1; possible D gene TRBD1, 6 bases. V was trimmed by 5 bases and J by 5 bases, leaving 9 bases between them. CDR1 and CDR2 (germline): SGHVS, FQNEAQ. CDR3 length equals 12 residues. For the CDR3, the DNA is TGTGCCAGCAGCGAGGGGGAAACTGAAGCTTTCTTT. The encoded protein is CASSEGETEAFF.

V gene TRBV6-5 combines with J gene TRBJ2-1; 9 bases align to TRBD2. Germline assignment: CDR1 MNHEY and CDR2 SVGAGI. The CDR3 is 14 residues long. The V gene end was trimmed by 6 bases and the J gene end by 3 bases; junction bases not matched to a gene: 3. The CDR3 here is CASRYSGGYNEQFF. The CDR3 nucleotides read TGTGCCAGCAGATATAGCGGGGGCTACAATGAGCAGTTCTTC.

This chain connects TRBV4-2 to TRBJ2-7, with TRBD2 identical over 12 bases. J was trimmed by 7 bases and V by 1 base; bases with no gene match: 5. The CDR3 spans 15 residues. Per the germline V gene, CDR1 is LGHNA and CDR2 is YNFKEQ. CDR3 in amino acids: CASSQVTSGSGEQYF. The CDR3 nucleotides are TGTGCCAGCAGCCAAGTGACTAGCGGGAGTGGAGAGCAGTACTTC.

In DNA, the CDR3 is TGTGCCTGGAACATGGAGGTTAACTATGGCTACACCTTC. Its protein product is CAWNMEVNYGYTF. The rearrangement joins TRBV30 to TRBJ1-2; D gene uncertain. This CDR3 is 13 amino acids long. V lost 4 bases, J lost 1 base, and 10 bases lay in between. Germline-derived CDR1 and CDR2 are GTSNPN and SVGIG (reference sequence).

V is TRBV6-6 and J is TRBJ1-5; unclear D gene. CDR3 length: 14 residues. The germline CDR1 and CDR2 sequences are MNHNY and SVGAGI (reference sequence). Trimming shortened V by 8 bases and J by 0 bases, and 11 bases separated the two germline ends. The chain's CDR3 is CASFRGDSNQPQHF. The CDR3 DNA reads TGTGCCAGCTTCCGAGGAGATAGCAATCAGCCCCAGCATTTT.

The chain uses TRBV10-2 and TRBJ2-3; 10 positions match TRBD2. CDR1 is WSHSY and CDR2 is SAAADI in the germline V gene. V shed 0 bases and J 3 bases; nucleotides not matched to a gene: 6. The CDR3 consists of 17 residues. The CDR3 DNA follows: TGCGCCAGCAGTGAGTCAAGGACTAGCGGCCCTACAGATACGCAGTATTTT. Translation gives CASSESRTSGPTDTQYF.

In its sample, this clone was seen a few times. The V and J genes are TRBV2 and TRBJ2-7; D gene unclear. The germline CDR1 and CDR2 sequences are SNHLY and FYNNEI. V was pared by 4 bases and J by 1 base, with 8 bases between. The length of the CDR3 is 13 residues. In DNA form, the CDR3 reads TGTGCCAGCAGTGGACAAATTTCCTACGAGCAGTACTTC. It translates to CASSGQISYEQYF.

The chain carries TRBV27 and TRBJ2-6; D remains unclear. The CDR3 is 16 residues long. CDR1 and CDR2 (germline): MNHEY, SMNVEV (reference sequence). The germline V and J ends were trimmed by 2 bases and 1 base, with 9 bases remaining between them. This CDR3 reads CASSLQLLSGANVLTF. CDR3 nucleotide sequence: TGTGCCAGCAGTTTACAATTGTTGTCTGGGGCCAACGTCCTGACTTTC.

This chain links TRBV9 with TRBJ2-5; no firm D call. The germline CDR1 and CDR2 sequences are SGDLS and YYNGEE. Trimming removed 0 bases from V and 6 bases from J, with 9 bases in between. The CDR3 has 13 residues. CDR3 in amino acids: CASSVEAWKTQYF. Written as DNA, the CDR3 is TGTGCCAGCAGCGTAGAGGCCTGGAAGACCCAGTACTTC.

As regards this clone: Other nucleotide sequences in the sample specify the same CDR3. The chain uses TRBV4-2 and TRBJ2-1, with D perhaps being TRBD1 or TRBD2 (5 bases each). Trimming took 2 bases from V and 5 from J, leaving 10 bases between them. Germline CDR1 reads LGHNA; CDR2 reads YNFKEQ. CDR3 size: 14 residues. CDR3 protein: CASSQPQGDNEQFF. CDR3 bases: TGTGCCAGCAGCCAACCGCAGGGAGACAATGAGCAGTTCTTC.

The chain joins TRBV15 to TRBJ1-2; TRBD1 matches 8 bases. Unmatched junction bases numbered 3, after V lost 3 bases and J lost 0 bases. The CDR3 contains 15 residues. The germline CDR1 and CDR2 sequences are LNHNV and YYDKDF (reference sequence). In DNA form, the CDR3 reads TGTGCCACCAGCAGTAGACAGGGGACTAACTATGGCTACACCTTC. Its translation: CATSSRQGTNYGYTF.

The CDR3 reads CASQLAGANSYNEQFF. Here the CDR3 DNA reads TGTGCCAGTCAACTAGCGGGGGCAAACTCCTACAATGAGCAGTTCTTC. The chain has TRBV19 and TRBJ2-1; TRBD2 agrees at 11 bases. CDR1 and CDR2 from the germline V gene are LNHDA and SQIVND (reference sequence). V was clipped by 8 bases and J by 0 bases; unmatched bases: 6. The CDR3 loop spans 16 amino acids.